The clone carrying this TCR beta chain was detected only a few times. MiXCR was run by TCRdb on the 5' RACE reads, yielding one entry per CDR3 protein. Here the sample spans under 250,000 distinct CDR3 sequences, 8.5% to 9.5% being singletons. V was clipped by 5 bases and J by 0 bases, with 10 bases between them. From germline, CDR1 is SEHNR and CDR2 FQNEAQ (reference sequence). The CDR3 contains 14 residues. This sample stems from a study of T-cell memory formation after mild COVID-19. V is TRBV7-9 and J is TRBJ1-2; D not resolved. Sample: PBMCs or a T cell subset sorted from them (not recorded which). This TCR came from a man between 18 and 29 years old who had mild COVID-19 (a few samples of this study predate the infection). Cell type and time point are not known. CDR3 DNA: TGTGCCAGCAGCGTTTACGGGACTAACTATGGCTACACCTTC. Protein sequence: CASSVYGTNYGYTF.